Following are 28 T cell receptor beta chains from one sample sequenced in a study of OX40 agonist ivuxolimab in advanced cancers. Some clones are missing from TCRdb's copy, which holds only in-frame ones; the method was immunoSEQ multiplex PCR. The table includes about 71,000 clones, under 85% detected once. Sequenced here: CD4+ or CD8+ T cells sorted from blood, sampled in a trial of the OX40 agonist ivuxolimab. These receptors were taken from an adult with an advanced solid tumor such as melanoma, head and neck, liver or kidney cancer.

The chain links TRBV4-1 to TRBJ2-7; D possibly corresponds to TRBD2 (5 bases). The CDR3 length is 14 residues. V was pared by 1 base and J by 3 bases, with 10 bases between. The germline V gene has CDR1 MGHRA and CDR2 YSYEKL. The CDR3 bases are TGCGCCAGCAGCCAAGGTACGGGGTTCTACGAGCAGTACGTC. Translation: CASSQGTGFYEQYV.

This clone was picked up one time. This sequence joins TRBV11-2 and TRBJ2-5; D unresolved. With 0 bases removed from V and 1 base from J, the gap between germline ends came to 9 bases. The CDR3 totals 15 residues. From germline, CDR1 is SGHAT and CDR2 FQNNGV. Here the CDR3 DNA reads TGTGCCAGCAGCTTAGACGGCAGGTCCCAAGAGACCCAGTACTTC. It specifies CASSLDGRSQETQYF. The full variable domain, rest sourced from reference TRBV11-2 and TRBJ2-5, is EAGVAQSPRYKIIEKRQSVAFWCNPISGHATLYWYQQILGQGPKLLIQFQNNGVVDDSQLPKDRFSAERLKGVDSTLKIQPAKLEDSAVYLCASSLDGRSQETQYFGPGTRLLVL.

This clone occurred a few times. The chain carries TRBV21-1 and TRBJ2-5; TRBD2, the D gene given by the table, was not confirmed from the DNA. TRBV21-1 is tagged as a pseudogene. This CDR3 is built from 19 residues. CDR3 DNA: TGTGCCAGCAGCAAAGGCGGGACTGGTTGGGACTTGTTAAAAGAGACCCAGTACTTC. Its translation: CASSKGGTGWDLLKETQYF.

V gene TRBV10-1 combines with J gene TRBJ1-4, with unresolved D. The CDR3 extends over 14 amino acids. CDR1 is WNHNN, CDR2 SYGVQD, per germline (reference sequence). Trimming removed 3 bases from V and 5 bases from J, with 10 bases in between. As DNA, the CDR3 is TGCGCCAGCAGTGATGGAACAGAGAATGAAAAACTGTTTTTT. Translating gives CASSDGTENEKLFF.

The gene calls are TRBV28 and TRBJ2-5, with 8 bases fitting TRBD2. The germline CDR1 and CDR2 sequences are MDHEN and SYDVKM. Unmatched junction bases numbered 10, after V lost 6 bases and J lost 4 bases. The CDR3 length is 15 residues. The CDR3 spells CASRSPGLGGETQYF. CDR3 nucleotide sequence: TGTGCCAGCAGATCACCGGGACTAGGGGGAGAGACCCAGTACTTC.

The chain carries TRBV29-1 and TRBJ2-1, with D possibly being TRBD2 (5 bases). Germline V gene sequence: CDR1 SQVTM, CDR2 ANQGSEA. The CDR3 length is 13 residues. Deletions cut 5 bases from V and 9 bases from J, with 17 bases between. The CDR3 spells CSVIYEGVGEQFF. The DNA of the CDR3 is TGCAGCGTTATTTATGAGGGAGTGGGTGAGCAGTTCTTC.

The chain carries TRBV7-9 and TRBJ2-7; TRBD1 or TRBD2 may be the D gene (5 bases each). The germline V and J ends were trimmed by 5 bases and 5 bases, with 13 bases remaining between them. Germline lookup yields CDR1 SEHNR and CDR2 FQNEAQ (reference sequence). The CDR3 length is 13 residues. The CDR3 here is CASSTSGQDEQYV. The CDR3 DNA reads TGTGCCAGCAGCACCTCGGGGCAGGACGAGCAGTACGTC.

This clone has just a few counts. The chain is built from TRBV5-5 and TRBJ2-1; D ambiguous. V lost 2 bases and J lost 5, with 8 bases in between. Germline V gives CDR1 SGHKS, CDR2 YYEKEE (reference sequence). The length of the CDR3 is 13 residues. Here the CDR3 reads CASSFVADNEQFF. The CDR3 coding sequence is TGTGCCAGCAGCTTCGTGGCCGACAATGAGCAGTTCTTC.

The gene calls are TRBV25-1 and TRBJ1-3; 7 positions agree with TRBD1. With V trimmed by 8 bases and J by 3 bases, 10 bases remained unmatched. The CDR3 is made up of 15 amino acids. Germline V gives CDR1 MGHDK, CDR2 SYGVNS. CDR3 nucleotide sequence: TGTGCCAGCCGGTCAGACAGGGATGGTGGAAACACCATATATTTT. Protein: CASRSDRDGGNTIYF.

This sequence joins TRBV4-3 and TRBJ2-2; weak D call: TRBD2 (6 bases). CDR1 and CDR2 from the germline V gene are LGHNA and YSLEER. This CDR3 has 14 amino acids. V dropped 3 bases and J dropped 1 base, with 6 bases sitting between them. CDR3 sequence (DNA): TGCGCCAGCAGCCAGGAGGGGAACACCGGGGAGCTGTTTTTT. This sequence encodes CASSQEGNTGELFF.

About this clone: Its ends do not fully match the called genes, so a read error is possible. The chain uses TRBV18 and TRBJ2-3; D perhaps matches TRBD2 (5 bases). The CDR3 consists of 15 residues. Germline V gene lookup returns CDR1 KGHSH and CDR2 LQKENI. The CDR3, as DNA: TGTGCCAGCTCACTGACACTAGAAAACACAGATACGCAATATTTT. This sequence encodes CASSLTLENTDTQYF.

The V gene is TRBV7-2, the J gene TRBJ2-2, with TRBD1 matching over 9 bases. The V gene end was trimmed by 5 bases and the J gene end by 7 bases; junction bases not matched to a gene: 8. Germline CDR1 and CDR2: SGHTA and FQGNSA. This CDR3 is 15 amino acids long. The CDR3, as DNA: TGTGCCAGCAGCCCCCACAGGGGGCGGAACGGGGAGCTGTTTTTT. It translates to CASSPHRGRNGELFF.

This chain uses TRBV28 with TRBJ2-7, with D possibly matching TRBD1 (6 bases). Deletions cut 4 bases from V and 3 bases from J, with 16 bases between. Looked up from germline, CDR1 is MDHEN and CDR2 is SYDVKM. This CDR3 comprises 15 residues. The CDR3 DNA follows: TGTGCCAGCAGTTCCTCTCGGGACACGAGCTACGAGCAGTACTTC. It yields the protein CASSSSRDTSYEQYF.

The chain couples TRBV28 to TRBJ1-1; 8 bases are a match to TRBD1. The junction had 2 bases not matched to a gene; V was cut back by 5 bases and J by 0 bases. In germline, CDR1 is MDHEN, CDR2 SYDVKM. The CDR3 is made up of 14 amino acids. The CDR3 is CASSTGGMNTEAFF. The CDR3 DNA reads as TGTGCCAGCAGTACAGGGGGAATGAACACTGAAGCTTTCTTT.

The J gene is TRBJ2-1, the V gene TRBV6-1; D is ambiguous. V was pared by 1 base and J by 4 bases, with 8 bases between. CDR3 size: 14 residues. The germline V gene encodes CDR1 MNHNS and CDR2 SASEGT. The CDR3 region is CASSEGSRYNEQFF. In DNA form, the CDR3 reads TGTGCCAGCAGTGAAGGTTCCAGATACAATGAGCAGTTCTTC.

This chain uses TRBV11-3 with TRBJ2-5; no firm D call. The germline gives CDR1 SGHNT, CDR2 YENEEA. The V gene lost 5 bases and the J gene lost 2 bases, with 9 bases spanning the gap. The CDR3 loop spans 13 amino acids. CDR3 nucleotide sequence: TGTGCCAGCAGCCCCGGAACTCAAGAGACCCAGTACTTC. It yields the protein CASSPGTQETQYF.

The V call is TRBV5-1, the J call TRBJ1-2; D uncertain. CDR3 length equals 17 residues. V lost 3 bases, J lost 3 bases, and 21 bases lay in between. The germline gives CDR1 SGHRS, CDR2 YFSETQ. CDR3 nucleotides: TGCGCCAGCAGCTCGGCCCCGACGGGAAAAGTTTACTATGGCTACACCTTC. It translates to CASSSAPTGKVYYGYTF.

V and J are TRBV2 and TRBJ2-1; D remains ambiguous. The CDR3 length is 11 residues. The V gene's germline CDR1 is SNHLY and CDR2 FYNNEI. V was pared by 7 bases and J by 8 bases, with 9 bases between. The CDR3 nucleotides read TGTGCCAGCATTCAAAGATATGAGCAGTTCTTC. Protein sequence: CASIQRYEQFF.

As regards this clone: The same CDR3 arises from other DNA sequences in this sample as well. This rearrangement joins TRBV18 to TRBJ1-4, with D unresolved. Germline values: CDR1 KGHSH, CDR2 LQKENI. V lost 3 bases and J 5 bases, leaving 7 bases between the germline ends. This CDR3 is built from 13 residues. CDR3 coding DNA: TGTGCCAGCTCACCGTCGGGGAATGAAAAACTGTTTTTT. Translating gives CASSPSGNEKLFF.

The chain uses TRBV28 and TRBJ2-7; the D gene is possibly TRBD2 (6 bases). The CDR3 covers 14 residues. Trimming removed 5 bases at V and 0 bases at J, with 11 bases between. Germline V lookup: CDR1 MDHEN, CDR2 SYDVKM. The chain's CDR3 is CASSPRDFSYEQYF. The CDR3 DNA follows: TGTGCCAGCAGTCCGCGGGACTTCTCCTACGAGCAGTACTTC.

The chain uses TRBV13 and TRBJ1-2; D gene uncertain. CDR3 size: 12 residues. With 5 bases removed from V and 9 bases from J, the gap between germline ends came to 13 bases. CDR1 PRHDT and CDR2 FYEKMQ come from the germline V gene (reference sequence). CDR3 amino acids: CASSETFGSYTF. CDR3 bases: TGTGCCAGCAGCGAAACCTTCGGGAGCTACACCTTC.

V and J are TRBV19 and TRBJ1-4, with D maybe TRBD1 (6 bases). This CDR3 region has 16 residues. V gave up 6 bases and J gave up 3 bases, with 17 bases separating them. In germline, CDR1 is LNHDA, CDR2 SQIVND (reference sequence). The CDR3 reads CASRGTGGRANEKLFF. For the CDR3, the DNA is TGTGCCAGTAGGGGTACGGGGGGGCGAGCTAATGAAAAACTGTTTTTT. Full variable domain (remainder filled in from reference TRBV19 and TRBJ1-4): DGGITQSPKYLFRKEGQNVTLSCEQNLNHDAMYWYRQDPGQGLRLIYYSQIVNDFQKGDIAEGYSVSREKKESFPLTVTSAQKNPTAFYLCASRGTGGRANEKLFFGSGTQLSVL.

V gene TRBV19 combines with J gene TRBJ1-1; no reliable D call. Trimming stripped 5 bases from V and 0 bases from J, with 7 bases between. The CDR3 consists of 13 residues. Germline lookup yields CDR1 LNHDA and CDR2 SQIVND (reference sequence). This chain's CDR3 is CASSPTLNTEAFF. The CDR3 bases are TGTGCCAGTAGTCCCACACTGAACACTGAAGCTTTCTTT.

The chain links TRBV19 to TRBJ2-5; weak D call: TRBD2 (7 bases). CDR3 length: 16 amino acids. Per the germline V gene, CDR1 is LNHDA and CDR2 is SQIVND (reference sequence). Trimming stripped 2 bases from V and 1 base from J, with 14 bases between. The CDR3 nucleotides read TGTGCCAGTAGTATACGAGGGGGGGCTGGCCAAGAGACCCAGTACTTC. Encoded protein: CASSIRGGAGQETQYF.

In DNA form, the CDR3 reads TGCGCCAGCAGGGATCCGGACAGCCCCCGAAGGAAACTGTTTTTT. Protein sequence: CASRDPDSPRRKLFF. This rearrangement joins TRBV5-1 to TRBJ1-4; weak D call: TRBD1 (6 bases). V dropped 5 bases and J dropped 11 bases, with 22 bases sitting between them. Germline V gives CDR1 SGHRS, CDR2 YFSETQ. The CDR3 contains 15 residues. The full variable domain, completed using reference TRBV5-1 and TRBJ1-4, is KAGVTQTPRYLIKTRGQQVTLSCSPISGHRSVSWYQQTPGQGLQFLFEYFSETQRNKGNFPGRFSGRQFSNSRSEMNVSTLELGDSALYLCASRDPDSPRRKLFFGSGTQLSVL.

The rearrangement links TRBV7-2 to TRBJ1-1, with a tentative D call TRBD1 (5 bases). This CDR3 is built from 15 residues. Germline V lookup: CDR1 SGHTA, CDR2 FQGNSA. The germline V and J ends were trimmed by 3 bases and 0 bases, with 11 bases remaining between them. CDR3 amino acids: CASSLAGQLNTEAFF. In DNA form, the CDR3 reads TGTGCCAGCAGCTTGGCGGGGCAGTTGAACACTGAAGCTTTCTTT. Drawing the rest from reference TRBV7-2 and TRBJ1-1, the complete variable domain is GAGVSQSPSNKVTEKGKDVELRCDPISGHTALYWYRQSLGQGLEFLIYFQGNSAPDKSGLPSDRFSAERTGGSVSTLTIQRTQQEDSAVYLCASSLAGQLNTEAFFGQGTRLTVV.

This chain joins TRBV7-2 and TRBJ2-7; possible D gene TRBD2, 5 bases. Per germline, CDR1 SGHTA and CDR2 FQGNSA. This CDR3 has 14 residues. Trimming took off 3 bases at V and 2 bases at J, with 11 bases between the two ends. Written as DNA, the CDR3 is TGTGCCAGCAGCTTCCATAGAGGGACCTACGAGCAGTACTTC. It specifies CASSFHRGTYEQYF.

The chain carries TRBV5-1 and TRBJ1-3, with D tentatively TRBD1 (5 bases). The length of the CDR3 is 16 residues. The germline CDR1 and CDR2 sequences are SGHRS and YFSETQ. The V end was cut by 0 bases, the J end by 0 bases, with 10 bases between. Here the CDR3 DNA reads TGCGCCAGCAGCTTGGACCCAGGGCTCTCTGGAAACACCATATATTTT. It is translated as CASSLDPGLSGNTIYF.